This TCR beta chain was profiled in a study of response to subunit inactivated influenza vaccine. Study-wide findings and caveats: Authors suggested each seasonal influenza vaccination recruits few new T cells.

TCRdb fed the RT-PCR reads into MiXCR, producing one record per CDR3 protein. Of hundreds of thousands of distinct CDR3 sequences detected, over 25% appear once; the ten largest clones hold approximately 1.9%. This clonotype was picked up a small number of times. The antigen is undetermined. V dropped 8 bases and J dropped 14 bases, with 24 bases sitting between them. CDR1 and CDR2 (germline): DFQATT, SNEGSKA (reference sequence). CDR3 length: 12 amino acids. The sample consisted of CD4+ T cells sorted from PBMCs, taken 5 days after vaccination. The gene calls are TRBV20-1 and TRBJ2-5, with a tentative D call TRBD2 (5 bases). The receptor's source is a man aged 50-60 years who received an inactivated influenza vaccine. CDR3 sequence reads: CSPFNNRFGIYF. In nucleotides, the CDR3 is TGCAGTCCATTTAATAACCGATTCGGGATTTACTTC.